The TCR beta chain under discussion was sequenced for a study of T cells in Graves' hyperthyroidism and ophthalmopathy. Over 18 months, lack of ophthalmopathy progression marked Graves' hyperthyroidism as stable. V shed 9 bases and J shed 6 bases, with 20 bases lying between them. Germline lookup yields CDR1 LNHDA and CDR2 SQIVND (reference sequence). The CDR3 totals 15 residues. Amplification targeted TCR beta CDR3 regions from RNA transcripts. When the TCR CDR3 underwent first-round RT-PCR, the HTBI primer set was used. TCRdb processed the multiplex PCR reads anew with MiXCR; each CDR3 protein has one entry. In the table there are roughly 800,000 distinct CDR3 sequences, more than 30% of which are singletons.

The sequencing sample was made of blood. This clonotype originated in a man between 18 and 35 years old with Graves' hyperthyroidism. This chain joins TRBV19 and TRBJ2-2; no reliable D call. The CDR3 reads CASSPTGLNPGELFF. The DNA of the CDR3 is TGTGCCAGCAGCCCGACGGGCCTCAACCCCGGGGAGCTGTTTTTT.